This record covers a single TCR beta chain. No antigen is known for it. This specimen comes from a study of cytomegalovirus exposure and HLA in healthy donors. Broader study findings: A later analysis, which compared TCR beta chains of equal frequency, found the HLA-associated ones more clonally expanded. In a later analysis, an Asian-associated ancestry cluster reportedly showed fewer N-insertions than the 666-donor mean. Roughly uniform sequencing depth across donors was assumed, possibly incorrectly.

The ends were cut back, 4 bases at V and 6 bases at J, with 10 bases in the middle. The CDR3 loop spans 13 amino acids. The germline V gene encodes CDR1 SGHTA and CDR2 FQGNSA. PCR employed 60 Vbeta and 13 Jbeta primers. Original methodology: About 9.9 million of the roughly 80 million unique TCR beta chains counted in a later analysis were shared. Sequencing was performed with immunoSEQ multiplex PCR; in TCRdb, only in-frame clones are kept and a portion is missing. V and J calls and clone size follow that table, whereas D and trimming were derived from the DNA. The sample carries approximately 79,000 clones, 78% recorded once.

This receptor was identified in a male donor in good health and CMV-seropositive. The sequenced sample was PBMCs. This chain links TRBV7-2 with TRBJ1-5; D gene uncertain. The CDR3 here is CASSYLSGQPQHF. Here the CDR3 DNA reads TGTGCCAGCAGCTATCTCTCGGGTCAGCCCCAGCATTTT.